A single sample gave rise to the 26 T cell receptor beta chains below, sequenced in a study of response to subunit inactivated influenza vaccine. TCRdb re-analysed the RT-PCR reads in MiXCR, keeping a single row per CDR3 protein. The sample yields about 300,000 distinct CDR3 sequences, about 20% seen once. The sample in question was PBMCs from blood, obtained less than 22 months after vaccination. The receptors were gathered from a man aged 50-75 years who received an inactivated influenza vaccine.

The chain combines TRBV27 with TRBJ2-1; D uncertain. CDR3 length: 16 amino acids. Germline V CDR1 and CDR2: MNHEY, SMNVEV (reference sequence). The V gene lost 6 bases and the J gene lost 4 bases, with 19 bases spanning the gap. CDR3 bases: TGTGCCAGCAGACCTACCGAAAACAGTGTTTACAATGAGCAGTTCTTC. It codes for CASRPTENSVYNEQFF.

This chain joins TRBV3-1 and TRBJ1-6; TRBD1 aligns across 10 bases. The J segment lost 7 bases and the V segment lost 8 bases, leaving 2 bases of the junction unmatched. CDR1 and CDR2 (germline): LGHDT, YNNKEL (reference sequence). This CDR3 contains 13 residues. CDR3 DNA sequence: TGTGCCAGCGCGACAGGGGGCAATTCACCCCTCCACTTT. It encodes CASATGGNSPLHF.

Only a few counts were recorded for this clonotype. The J gene is TRBJ2-1, the V gene TRBV20-1; tentatively, D is TRBD1 (6 bases). CDR3 length: 15 residues. V gave up 0 bases and J gave up 6 bases, with 15 bases separating them. The V gene's germline CDR1 is DFQATT and CDR2 SNEGSKA (reference sequence). The CDR3 DNA sequence: TGCAGTGCTAGAGATCTGGACAGTACCAGCAATGAGCAGTTCTTC. Residues: CSARDLDSTSNEQFF.

This clonotype was observed a handful of times. CDR3 amino acids: CASSNLGGCQETQYF. DNA for the CDR3: TGTGCCAGCAGCAATTTAGGTGGCTGCCAAGAGACCCAGTACTTC. The V call is TRBV7-4, the J call TRBJ2-5; D is unresolved. CDR3 length: 15 residues. V was cut by 5 bases and J by 1 base, with 14 bases left in between. Per the germline V gene, CDR1 is SGHVT and CDR2 is SQSDAQ.

This clonotype has ten or more counts. The chain couples TRBV29-1 to TRBJ1-1; possibly TRBD1 for D (6 bases). V lost 4 bases, J lost 5 bases, and 14 bases lay in between. The CDR3 totals 13 residues. Germline V gene sequence: CDR1 SQVTM, CDR2 ANQGSEA. This CDR3 reads CSVASGVWTEAFF. The CDR3 region has the DNA TGCAGCGTTGCCTCAGGGGTTTGGACTGAAGCTTTCTTT.

This clonotype was observed at least ten times. This rearrangement joins TRBV25-1 to TRBJ1-1, with a possible D match to TRBD1 (5 bases). The V end lost 6 bases, the J end lost 0 bases, and 8 bases lay between the germline ends. The CDR3 has 13 residues. Germline-derived CDR1 and CDR2 are MGHDK and SYGVNS. The CDR3 is CASRGVLNTEAFF. CDR3 in DNA: TGTGCCAGCAGAGGGGTCCTGAACACTGAAGCTTTCTTT.

This chain links TRBV4-3 with TRBJ2-7, with 8 bases lining up with TRBD1. The germline V gene encodes CDR1 LGHNA and CDR2 YSLEER. The V gene end was trimmed by 0 bases and the J gene end by 6 bases; junction bases not matched to a gene: 1. The CDR3 extends over 13 amino acids. The CDR3 is CASSQETGVEQYF. In DNA, the CDR3 is TGCGCCAGCAGCCAAGAGACAGGGGTCGAGCAGTACTTC.

The V and J genes are TRBV20-1 and TRBJ2-7, with 7 bases lining up with TRBD1. Germline-derived CDR1 and CDR2 are DFQATT and SNEGSKA (reference sequence). This CDR3 has 15 amino acids. The trim removed 4 bases at V and 2 bases at J, leaving 11 bases unmatched. The CDR3 DNA is TGCAGTGCTACAAACGTGGGACAGCCAGCCTACGAGCAGTACTTC. Translating gives CSATNVGQPAYEQYF.

This clonotype was detected only a few times. V is TRBV19 and J is TRBJ1-5; D gene uncertain. Deletions cut 6 bases from V and 3 bases from J, with 9 bases between. Germline-derived CDR1 and CDR2 are LNHDA and SQIVND (reference sequence). This CDR3 has 13 amino acids. CDR3 DNA: TGTGCCAGTAGCCTAACAAACAATCAGCCCCAGCATTTT. Its protein product is CASSLTNNQPQHF.

The V call is TRBV10-2, the J call TRBJ1-4; TRBD1 aligns across 7 bases. CDR3 length: 12 residues. CDR1 and CDR2 (germline): WSHSY, SAAADI. V dropped 6 bases and J dropped 5; count of bases not matched to a gene: 0. The CDR3 loop reads CASRTGNEKLFF. In DNA, the CDR3 is TGCGCCAGCAGGACAGGGAATGAAAAACTGTTTTTT.

The chain combines TRBV4-3 with TRBJ1-1, with unresolved D. The CDR3 runs 16 residues. V shed 0 bases and J shed 0 bases, with 11 bases lying between them. Germline V gene data show CDR1 as LGHNA and CDR2 as YSLEER. The CDR3 DNA reads TGCGCCAGCAGCCAAGATTACCGACGGATGAACACTGAAGCTTTCTTT. Its translation is CASSQDYRRMNTEAFF.

This clonotype was detected only a few times. V usage is TRBV5-4 and J usage is TRBJ1-3; TRBD1 might be the D (6 bases). In germline, CDR1 is SGHNT, CDR2 YYREEE (reference sequence). Trimming cost V 2 bases and J 2 bases, with 11 bases left between them. There are 15 residues in the CDR3. The CDR3 is CASSLQAGAGNTIYF. CDR3 DNA: TGTGCCAGCAGCTTACAGGCAGGGGCTGGAAACACCATATATTTT.

This clonotype was seen only a few times. The chain links TRBV3-1 to TRBJ1-5; D remains unclear. CDR1 and CDR2 (germline): LGHDT, YNNKEL (reference sequence). The CDR3 length is 14 residues. Trimming took 4 bases from V and 6 from J, leaving 13 bases between them. CDR3: CASSPLRMGQPQHF. In DNA, the CDR3 is TGTGCCAGCAGCCCGCTTCGGATGGGTCAGCCCCAGCATTTT.

The chain links TRBV3-1 to TRBJ1-1; no firm D call. The germline V gene has CDR1 LGHDT and CDR2 YNNKEL (reference sequence). V dropped 0 bases and J dropped 1 base, with 9 bases sitting between them. The CDR3 is made up of 15 amino acids. CDR3 coding DNA: TGTGCCAGCAGCCAAGATCTCACACGGAACACTGAAGCTTTCTTT. Translating gives CASSQDLTRNTEAFF.

This clonotype was recorded a few times. The chain has TRBV7-9 and TRBJ1-4; TRBD1 is a possible D gene (5 bases). CDR3 length equals 13 residues. Trimming left V 8 bases short and J 6 bases short, with 13 bases between. The V gene's germline CDR1 is SEHNR and CDR2 FQNEAQ (reference sequence). The CDR3 here is CASGRVEDEKLFF. CDR3 nucleotide sequence: TGTGCCAGCGGCAGGGTCGAGGATGAAAAACTGTTTTTT.

V gene TRBV6-1 combines with J gene TRBJ1-3; no firm D call. V was cut by 6 bases and J by 4 bases, with 10 bases left in between. Germline CDR1 and CDR2: MNHNS and SASEGT. This CDR3 has 13 residues. The CDR3, as DNA: TGTGCCAGCAGGAACTACGCGGGAAACACCATATATTTT. Amino acid sequence: CASRNYAGNTIYF.

The rearrangement links TRBV6-5 to TRBJ2-7; tentative D call: TRBD2 (6 bases). V was trimmed by 0 bases and J by 0 bases, leaving 9 bases between them. Germline V gene sequence: CDR1 MNHEY, CDR2 SVGAGI. The CDR3 spans 15 residues. The CDR3 bases are TGTGCCAGCAGTTACTCGAAGCGGGCCTCCTACGAGCAGTACTTC. It yields the protein CASSYSKRASYEQYF.

The table lists this clonotype with many counts. CDR3 in DNA: TGTGCCAGCAGCACAGCCTTCAATGAGCAGTTCTTC. Protein sequence: CASSTAFNEQFF. The V call is TRBV7-9, the J call TRBJ2-1; D uncertain. This CDR3 has 12 amino acids. CDR1 is SEHNR and CDR2 is FQNEAQ in the germline V gene (reference sequence). V lost 5 bases and J 6 bases, leaving 8 bases between the germline ends.

This clonotype was observed at least ten times. V is TRBV29-1 and J is TRBJ1-1; D not certain. The ends were cut back, 6 bases at V and 0 bases at J, with 11 bases in the middle. CDR1 and CDR2 from the germline V gene are SQVTM and ANQGSEA. The length of the CDR3 is 13 residues. CDR3 protein: CSVILSLNTEAFF. In DNA, the CDR3 is TGCAGCGTCATATTGAGTCTGAACACTGAAGCTTTCTTT.

This clonotype was found a few times. The V call is TRBV20-1, the J call TRBJ1-5, with D maybe TRBD1 (5 bases). The germline V gene encodes CDR1 DFQATT and CDR2 SNEGSKA (reference sequence). V was clipped by 0 bases and J by 0 bases, with 12 bases between them. This CDR3 has 16 amino acids. The chain's CDR3 is CSARDRMGVSNQPQHF. For the CDR3, the DNA is TGCAGTGCTAGAGATCGCATGGGGGTTAGCAATCAGCCCCAGCATTTT.

The chain combines TRBV11-2 with TRBJ2-7; possibly TRBD1 for D (5 bases). The CDR3 sequence is 17 residues long. V lost 5 bases, J lost 2 bases, and 22 bases lay in between. CDR1 and CDR2 from the germline V gene are SGHAT and FQNNGV. DNA of the CDR3: TGTGCCAGCAGCCTGACCAGTTTGGGGCCTACCCCCTACGAGCAGTACTTC. Translated: CASSLTSLGPTPYEQYF. The full variable domain, with the rest looked up from reference TRBV11-2 and TRBJ2-7, is EAGVAQSPRYKIIEKRQSVAFWCNPISGHATLYWYQQILGQGPKLLIQFQNNGVVDDSQLPKDRFSAERLKGVDSTLKIQPAKLEDSAVYLCASSLTSLGPTPYEQYFGPGTRLTVT.

This clonotype has only a few counts. The chain has TRBV28 and TRBJ1-5, with D maybe TRBD1 (6 bases). Trimming stripped 4 bases from V and 4 bases from J, with 14 bases between. The CDR3 contains 15 residues. Germline CDR1 MDHEN, CDR2 SYDVKM. CDR3 amino acids: CASSSGAAGNQPQHF. DNA of the CDR3: TGTGCCAGCAGTTCAGGGGCGGCCGGGAATCAGCCCCAGCATTTT.

This clonotype was observed a few times. V and J are TRBV19 and TRBJ2-3; D possibly corresponds to TRBD2 (6 bases). Germline values: CDR1 LNHDA, CDR2 SQIVND (reference sequence). Trimming stripped 5 bases from V and 3 bases from J, with 30 bases between. The CDR3 runs 20 residues. CDR3 sequence reads: CASSSHFPGTFSLGTDTQYF. Written as DNA, the CDR3 is TGTGCCAGTAGTTCCCATTTCCCCGGGACTTTTAGTTTGGGTACAGATACGCAGTATTTT.

This clonotype was counted many times. The chain is built from TRBV12-3 or TRBV12-4 and TRBJ1-5; no firm D call. Trimming removed 1 base from V and 4 bases from J, with 2 bases in between. The CDR3 is 12 amino acids. The DNA for the CDR3 is TGTGCCAGCAGTTTAGAGAATCAGCCCCAGCATTTT. Translation gives CASSLENQPQHF.

V is TRBV20-1 and J is TRBJ2-3; D is unresolved. V dropped 4 bases and J dropped 7 bases, with 15 bases sitting between them. The V gene's germline CDR1 is DFQATT and CDR2 SNEGSKA (reference sequence). The CDR3 contains 13 residues. The CDR3 sequence is CSANVGLPHTQYF. In nucleotides, the CDR3 is TGCAGTGCTAACGTCGGCTTACCACATACGCAGTATTTT.

The genes are TRBV12-3 or TRBV12-4 and TRBJ1-4, with a possible D match to TRBD1 (5 bases). V lost 6 bases and J lost 6, with 17 bases in between. The CDR3 has 15 amino acids. CDR3 in DNA: TGTGCCAGCAGCTTCTCGGGACCAGCGGATGAAAAACTGTTTTTT. Translating it yields CASSFSGPADEKLFF.